These T cell receptor beta chains were read from a single sample in a study of blood T cell repertoires in COVID-19. The data were produced by immunoSEQ multiplex PCR, yet TCRdb's version contains in-frame clones alone and is incomplete. This sample has 300,000 to 400,000 clones; around 80% occur once, and the top ten carry 2.5% to 3%. The source material was peripheral blood. The origin of the receptors is a man between 25 and 39 years old with active or convalescent COVID-19. The CDR3 runs from the conserved cysteine through the conserved F or W. The order of the fields is CDR3 protein, CDR3 DNA, D gene, J gene, clone size, V gene. D genes are given only for firm matches. Clone size is not always given. Where it is, it says once, few, many or a class for expanded clones.

CDR3: CAWSVSLAVEQYF; DNA: TGTGCCTGGAGTGTCTCACTAGCGGTCGAGCAGTACTTC; D: TRBD2; J: TRBJ2-7; size: once; V: TRBV30
CDR3: CASSASPGHWNTGELFF; DNA: TGTGCCAGCAGCGCGAGCCCGGGACATTGGAACACCGGGGAGCTGTTTTTT; D: NA; J: TRBJ2-2; size: NA; V: TRBV9
CDR3: CAWTAGYSGNTIYF; DNA: TGTGCCTGGACGGCGGGGTATAGTGGAAACACCATATATTTT; D: NA; J: TRBJ1-3; size: NA; V: TRBV30
CDR3: CATSRDTGISGNTIYF; DNA: TGTGCCACCAGCAGAGATACCGGGATCTCTGGAAACACCATATATTTT; D: NA; J: TRBJ1-3; size: NA; V: TRBV15
CDR3: CASSGGGGGGLRDTEAFF; DNA: TGCGCCAGCAGTGGGGGCGGCGGAGGAGGGCTAAGGGACACTGAAGCTTTCTTT; D: NA; J: TRBJ1-1; size: NA; V: TRBV10-1
CDR3: CASSAVAGEGNEQFF; DNA: TGTGCCAGCAGTGCGGTAGCGGGGGAGGGCAATGAGCAGTTCTTC; D: TRBD2; J: TRBJ2-1; size: NA; V: TRBV6-4
CDR3: CAVRTGSYEQYF; DNA: TGTGCCGTCCGGACAGGGTCCTACGAGCAGTACTTC; D: TRBD1; J: TRBJ2-7; size: NA; V: TRBV10-3
CDR3: CASSHTYRSSTDTQYF; DNA: TGTGCCAGCAGCCACACTTATCGTTCCAGCACAGATACGCAGTATTTT; D: NA; J: TRBJ2-3; size: NA; V: TRBV4-2
CDR3: CASSYGTALNEQFF; DNA: TGTGCCAGCAGTTACGGGACTGCACTCAATGAGCAGTTCTTC; D: NA; J: TRBJ2-1; size: NA; V: TRBV6-2/TRBV6-3
CDR3: CASSSLTGTGDYEQYF; DNA: TGTGCCAGCAGCTCCTTAACCGGGACAGGGGACTACGAGCAGTACTTC; D: TRBD1; J: TRBJ2-7; size: NA; V: TRBV5-6
CDR3: CASSSTALHSPLHF; DNA: TGTGCCAGCAGCTCGACAGCTCTTCATTCACCCCTCCACTTT; D: NA; J: TRBJ1-6; size: NA; V: TRBV3-1/TRBV3-2
CDR3: CASSFRDLSDTQYF; DNA: TGTGCCAGCAGCTTCCGGGACTTATCAGATACGCAGTATTTT; D: NA; J: TRBJ2-3; size: NA; V: TRBV7-8
CDR3: CASSQEGRGSNEKLFF; DNA: TGCGCCAGCAGCCAAGAAGGGAGGGGATCTAATGAAAAACTGTTTTTT; D: NA; J: TRBJ1-4; size: NA; V: TRBV4-1
CDR3: CASRGGLNNQPQHF; DNA: TGTGCCAGCAGAGGGGGATTGAACAATCAGCCCCAGCATTTT; D: NA; J: TRBJ1-5; size: NA; V: TRBV2
CDR3: CSVEPDTQYGYTF; DNA: TGCAGCGTTGAACCCGACACTCAATATGGCTACACCTTC; D: NA; J: TRBJ1-2; size: few; V: TRBV29-1
CDR3: CASSPGSNEQFF; DNA: TGTGCCAGCTCACCAGGGAGCAATGAGCAGTTCTTC; D: NA; J: TRBJ2-1; size: NA; V: TRBV18
CDR3: CASRRLAGVTDTQYF; DNA: TGTGCCAGCAGAAGACTAGCGGGTGTCACAGATACGCAGTATTTT; D: TRBD2; J: TRBJ2-3; size: NA; V: TRBV6-5
CDR3: CASSYQLAVQYF; DNA: TGTGCCAGCAGCTACCAACTAGCGGTCCAGTACTTC; D: TRBD2; J: TRBJ2-4; size: few; V: TRBV11-2
CDR3: CASSPSGGRSTDTQYF; DNA: TGTGCCAGCAGCCCGAGCGGGGGCCGTAGCACAGATACGCAGTATTTT; D: TRBD2; J: TRBJ2-3; size: NA; V: TRBV9
CDR3: CASSDSYEKLFF; DNA: TGTGCCAGCAGTGACAGTTATGAAAAACTGTTTTTT; D: NA; J: TRBJ1-4; size: NA; V: TRBV28
CDR3: CASSLLRGTEAFF; DNA: TGTGCCAGCAGCCTTCTGCGGGGCACTGAAGCTTTCTTT; D: NA; J: TRBJ1-1; size: NA; V: TRBV11-1
CDR3: CASSEPLNEQYF; DNA: TGTGCCAGCAGTGAGCCTCTCAACGAGCAGTACTTC; D: NA; J: TRBJ2-7; size: NA; V: TRBV6-2/TRBV6-3
CDR3: CASSDEAGATDTQYF; DNA: TGTGCCAGCAGTGACGAGGCGGGAGCCACAGATACGCAGTATTTT; D: TRBD2; J: TRBJ2-3; size: NA; V: TRBV6-4
CDR3: CAIATSGRGETQYF; DNA: TGTGCCATCGCGACTAGCGGGAGGGGAGAGACCCAGTACTTC; D: TRBD2; J: TRBJ2-5; size: NA; V: TRBV10-3
CDR3: CASSLTGIGNTIYF; DNA: TGCGCCAGCAGCTTGACAGGGATTGGAAACACCATATATTTT; D: NA; J: TRBJ1-3; size: NA; V: TRBV5-1
CDR3: CATSDGRGGNIQYF; DNA: TGTGCCACCAGTGATGGAAGGGGCGGAAACATTCAGTACTTC; D: NA; J: TRBJ2-4; size: NA; V: TRBV24-1
CDR3: CASSPRDAFNTQYF; DNA: TGTGCCAGCAGCCCGCGGGACGCCTTTAATACGCAGTATTTT; D: NA; J: TRBJ2-3; size: NA; V: TRBV5-4
CDR3: CASSLSQRPDTQYF; DNA: TGTGCCAGCAGCTTAAGCCAGCGCCCCGATACGCAGTATTTT; D: NA; J: TRBJ2-3; size: NA; V: TRBV7-2
CDR3: CASSQIRGYHEQYF; DNA: TGTGCCAGCAGCCAGATTAGGGGGTACCACGAGCAGTACTTC; D: NA; J: TRBJ2-7; size: NA; V: TRBV28
CDR3: CASRWTGQETQYF; DNA: TGTGCCAGCAGATGGACAGGTCAAGAGACCCAGTACTTC; D: TRBD1; J: TRBJ2-5; size: NA; V: TRBV11-2
CDR3: CASSTGTGIYEQYF; DNA: TGCGCCAGCAGCACCGGGACAGGTATCTACGAGCAGTACTTC; D: TRBD1; J: TRBJ2-7; size: NA; V: TRBV5-1
CDR3: CASSPGFDTEAFF; DNA: TGTGCCAGCAGCCCAGGGTTCGACACTGAAGCTTTCTTT; D: NA; J: TRBJ1-1; size: few; V: TRBV11-1
CDR3: CASSGESWGTQYF; DNA: TGTGCCAGCAGCGGGGAGTCCTGGGGGACCCAGTACTTC; D: NA; J: TRBJ2-5; size: NA; V: TRBV5-4
CDR3: CASSQDRNTEAFF; DNA: TGTGCCAGTAGTCAGGACAGGAACACTGAAGCTTTCTTT; D: NA; J: TRBJ1-1; size: NA; V: TRBV19
CDR3: CASSPFRGSYEQYF; DNA: TGTGCCAGCAGCCCATTTCGGGGTTCCTACGAGCAGTACTTC; D: NA; J: TRBJ2-7; size: NA; V: TRBV11-3
CDR3: CASSLAETGDNEQFF; DNA: TGTGCCAGCAGCTTAGCAGAGACGGGGGACAATGAGCAGTTCTTC; D: NA; J: TRBJ2-1; size: NA; V: TRBV7-6
CDR3: CASSTNRGASYEQYF; DNA: TGTGCCAGCAGTACGAACAGGGGCGCCTCCTACGAGCAGTACTTC; D: TRBD1; J: TRBJ2-7; size: NA; V: TRBV27